What follows are 26 T cell receptor beta chains derived from one specimen sequenced in a study of shared T cell receptors in the human thymus (dated by TCRdb to the early 2020s). Receptor libraries were prepared by the immunoSEQ multiplex PCR assay. In its TCRdb copy, this immuneACCESS table keeps in-frame sequences only and misses some clones. Where compared with another copy, unresolved V genes explain less than half of these, and the others have no known cause. A total of about 710,000 clones appear in this sample, around 87% of them only once. The ten most abundant clones make up just under 0.0095% of the sample. The same sample was also studied in work on human thymus T cells.

The sequencing input was thymocytes. The source is a boy under three years old with a congenital heart defect. Donor details come from another sample of the same person, matched by shared clones.

The chain couples TRBV12-5 to TRBJ2-7, with D unresolved. There are 16 residues in the CDR3. Germline assignment: CDR1 LGHNT and CDR2 FRNRAP. V lost 8 bases to trimming and J lost 4 bases, with 24 bases between them. The CDR3 loop is CASCSMVRLDYYEQYF. CDR3 DNA sequence: TGTGCTAGTTGTAGCATGGTCCGACTGGATTATTACGAGCAGTACTTC.

The gene calls are TRBV21-1 and TRBJ2-7; the table's D call of TRBD1 was not tested on the DNA. TRBV21-1 is classified as a pseudogene. CDR3 length: 16 residues. In DNA form, the CDR3 reads TGTGCCAGCAGCAAACCAGGTGTTACCCTCTCCTACGAGCAGTACTTC. It translates to CASSKPGVTLSYEQYF.

V is TRBV10-1 and J is TRBJ2-2; 9 nucleotides match TRBD1. This CDR3 has 14 residues. V was pared by 6 bases and J by 4 bases, with 3 bases of the junction left unmatched. Germline CDR1 and CDR2: WNHNN and SYGVQD (reference sequence). For the CDR3, the DNA is TGCGCCAGCAGGGGGGACAGGGCCACCGGGGAGCTGTTTTTT. Translated, it gives CASRGDRATGELFF.

In its sample, this clone was seen once. The rearrangement joins TRBV9 to TRBJ2-5; 7 bases line up with TRBD1. The V and J ends lost 4 bases and 3 bases, in that order; junction bases with no gene match: 12. The length of the CDR3 is 16 residues. Germline V gene lookup returns CDR1 SGDLS and CDR2 YYNGEE. CDR3 residues: CASSSSGQGVKETQYF. CDR3 nucleotides: TGTGCCAGCAGCTCTTCGGGGCAGGGGGTGAAAGAGACCCAGTACTTC. Complete variable domain (other parts from reference TRBV9 and TRBJ2-5): DSGVTQTPKHLITATGQRVTLRCSPRSGDLSVYWYQQSLDQGLQFLIQYYNGEERAKGNILERFSAQQFPDLHSELNLSSLELGDSALYFCASSSSGQGVKETQYFGPGTRLLVL.

This rearrangement joins TRBV6-5 to TRBJ2-3; D is unclear. The ends were cut back, 4 bases at V and 2 bases at J, with 4 bases in the middle. CDR3 size: 12 residues. The germline V gene has CDR1 MNHEY and CDR2 SVGAGI. CDR3 DNA sequence: TGTGCCAGCAGTTCTTACACAGATACGCAGTATTTT. Translated, it gives CASSSYTDTQYF.

This rearrangement joins TRBV29-1 to TRBJ2-6, with TRBD1 matching over 11 bases. Germline CDR1 reads SQVTM; CDR2 reads ANQGSEA. Trimming took 4 bases from V and 1 from J; bases not matched to a gene: 12. The CDR3 sequence is 19 residues long. This chain's CDR3 is CSVVTGTGGFSSGANVLTF. The CDR3 DNA reads TGCAGCGTTGTTACCGGGACAGGGGGATTCTCTTCTGGGGCCAACGTCCTGACTTTC.

This rearrangement joins TRBV7-2 to TRBJ2-5; a possible D gene is TRBD2 (5 bases). Germline V gene sequence: CDR1 SGHTA, CDR2 FQGNSA. V was shortened by 3 bases and J by 7 bases, with 6 bases between the two germline ends. The CDR3 extends over 11 amino acids. CDR3 sequence (DNA): TGTGCCAGCAGCTTGAGGGTGACCCAGTACTTC. This encodes CASSLRVTQYF.

J is TRBJ2-3 and V is TRBV5-1; TRBD1 matches at 7 bases. The CDR3 extends over 17 amino acids. Trimming cost V 0 bases and J 2 bases; bases outside gene matches: 9. The V gene's germline CDR1 is SGHRS and CDR2 YFSETQ. This CDR3 reads CASSLGGKGQDTDTQYF. CDR3 sequence (DNA): TGCGCCAGCAGCTTGGGGGGTAAAGGACAGGACACAGATACGCAGTATTTT.

The rearrangement uses TRBV5-1 and TRBJ1-4; 10 bases are shared with TRBD1. The germline V gene has CDR1 SGHRS and CDR2 YFSETQ. J gave up 10 bases and V 2 bases, and 5 bases lay outside the gene matches. The CDR3 spans 14 residues. The DNA for the CDR3 is TGCGCCAGCAGCTTAAGACAGGGGGCGGGAAAACTGTTTTTT. Its protein product is CASSLRQGAGKLFF.

This sequence joins TRBV28 and TRBJ2-1; 7 positions match TRBD1. Trimming cost V 6 bases and J 4 bases; bases outside gene matches: 3. Germline CDR1 reads MDHEN; CDR2 reads SYDVKM. The CDR3 is made up of 13 amino acids. The CDR3 DNA reads as TGTGCCAGCAGGGGACAGAATTACAATGAGCAGTTCTTC. Encoded protein: CASRGQNYNEQFF.

The gene calls are TRBV7-9 and TRBJ2-1, with 12 nucleotides matching TRBD2. Trimming took 7 bases from V and 5 from J; bases not matched to a gene: 9. This CDR3 is built from 16 residues. CDR1 is SEHNR, CDR2 FQNEAQ, per germline (reference sequence). CDR3 amino acids: CASNLKRTSGNNEQFF. DNA of the CDR3: TGTGCCAGCAACCTTAAGCGGACTAGCGGGAACAATGAGCAGTTCTTC.

On this clone: Different DNA sequences within this sample yield the same CDR3. The chain combines TRBV5-5 with TRBJ1-4; 8 bases are a match to TRBD1. Germline CDR1 and CDR2: SGHKS and YYEKEE (reference sequence). The junction had 9 bases not matched to a gene; V was cut back by 3 bases and J by 8 bases. The CDR3 consists of 15 residues. The CDR3 DNA follows: TGTGCCAGCAGCTCCTCCGGAACAGGGGGGGAAAAACTGTTTTTT. Protein: CASSSSGTGGEKLFF.

The chain is built from TRBV4-2 and TRBJ1-6, with TRBD1 identical over 7 bases. J lost 2 bases, V lost 1 base, and 5 bases had no gene match. CDR3 length: 17 amino acids. Per germline, CDR1 LGHNA and CDR2 YNFKEQ. The CDR3 here is CASSQGARGAYNSPLHF. Here the CDR3 DNA reads TGTGCCAGCAGCCAAGGTGCCAGGGGGGCCTATAATTCACCCCTCCACTTT.

This clone came up a few times. The chain recombines TRBV10-3 with TRBJ2-5, with 10 bases identical to TRBD2. Gene TRBJ2-7 matches the end of the DNA better, so the J call may be wrong. This CDR3 comprises 14 residues. The germline V gene has CDR1 ENHRY and CDR2 SYGVKD. In DNA form, the CDR3 reads TGTGCCATCAGAGGGACTAGCGTATCCTACGAGCAGTACTTC. This encodes CAIRGTSVSYEQYF.

The chain links TRBV4-1 to TRBJ2-6; possible D gene TRBD1, 6 bases. CDR1 and CDR2 (germline): MGHRA, YSYEKL. With 8 bases removed from V and 4 bases from J, the gap between germline ends came to 21 bases. The CDR3 is made up of 17 amino acids. The DNA of the CDR3 is TGCGCCAGCGGCTCTCGTTGGGACATCCTGGGGGCCAACGTCCTGACTTTC. Its translation is CASGSRWDILGANVLTF.

The DNA for the CDR3 is TGTGCCAGCAGCGTCAATACAGGTCAAGAGACCCAGTACTTC. It yields the protein CASSVNTGQETQYF. The chain carries TRBV7-9 and TRBJ2-5; a weak D match, TRBD1 (5 bases). Germline loops: CDR1 SEHNR, CDR2 FQNEAQ (reference sequence). The CDR3 sequence is 14 residues long. V shed 5 bases and J shed 2 bases, with 12 bases lying between them.

The chain couples TRBV28 to TRBJ2-1; 12 nucleotides align to TRBD2. V lost 1 base to trimming and J lost 6 bases; unmatched junction nucleotides: 4. The germline V gene encodes CDR1 MDHEN and CDR2 SYDVKM. The CDR3 spans 16 residues. The CDR3 reads CASSLFLAGGFNEQFF. The CDR3 DNA reads as TGTGCCAGCAGTTTATTTCTAGCGGGAGGGTTCAATGAGCAGTTCTTC. Filled out from reference TRBV28 and TRBJ2-1, the complete variable domain reads DVKVTQSSRYLVKRTGEKVFLECVQDMDHENMFWYRQDPGLGLRLIYFSYDVKMKEKGDIPEGYSVSREKKERFSLILESASTNQTSMYLCASSLFLAGGFNEQFFGPGTRLTVL.

This clone has a handful of counts. The chain employs TRBV28 and TRBJ2-7; tentative D call: TRBD2 (5 bases). The CDR3 is made up of 16 amino acids. V gave up 3 bases and J gave up 3 bases, with 18 bases separating them. Germline V gives CDR1 MDHEN, CDR2 SYDVKM. In nucleotides, the CDR3 is TGTGCCAGCAGTTTTCCCCTTCCTAGCAGGAACTACGAGCAGTACTTC. It yields the protein CASSFPLPSRNYEQYF.

The chain employs TRBV5-1 and TRBJ2-1, with a weak D call TRBD2 (6 bases). Trimming removed 0 bases at V and 5 bases at J, with 9 bases between. The CDR3 has 14 residues. Germline V lookup: CDR1 SGHRS, CDR2 YFSETQ. The CDR3 nucleotides are TGCGCCAGCAGCTTGGCCACTAGCAACAATGAGCAGTTCTTC. It translates to CASSLATSNNEQFF.

The gene calls are TRBV7-2 and TRBJ1-2; no clear D. Germline V gene sequence: CDR1 SGHTA, CDR2 FQGNSA. Trimming shortened V by 2 bases and J by 0 bases, and 10 bases separated the two germline ends. CDR3 length equals 15 residues. DNA of the CDR3: TGTGCCAGCAGCTTACGGTTAGAGGCTAACTATGGCTACACCTTC. Translation: CASSLRLEANYGYTF.

This clone was counted a few times. The chain has TRBV28 and TRBJ1-2, with D possibly TRBD1 on 5 matching bases. This CDR3 region has 12 residues. Germline V gene sequence: CDR1 MDHEN, CDR2 SYDVKM. Trimming left V 8 bases short and J 6 bases short, with 13 bases between. CDR3 loop: CASFLGVDGYTF. In DNA, the CDR3 is TGTGCCAGCTTTTTAGGGGTAGATGGCTACACCTTC.

The chain has TRBV28 and TRBJ2-3; D gene unclear. There are 13 residues in the CDR3. V lost 3 bases to trimming and J lost 4 bases, with 8 bases between them. Germline loops: CDR1 MDHEN, CDR2 SYDVKM. The CDR3 loop is CASSFNRADTQYF. In DNA form, the CDR3 reads TGTGCCAGCAGTTTCAATCGAGCAGATACGCAGTATTTT.

V is TRBV6-4 and J is TRBJ1-1; D may be TRBD1 (5 bases). Trimming left V 6 bases short and J 4 bases short, with 18 bases between. The CDR3 length is 15 residues. Germline V lookup: CDR1 MRHNA, CDR2 SNTAGT. DNA for the CDR3: TGTGCCAGCAGCGACACATTGGGGGGGAGCACTGAAGCTTTCTTT. Translating gives CASSDTLGGSTEAFF.

The rearrangement links TRBV11-2 to TRBJ2-3, with D tentatively TRBD1 (5 bases). Trimming took 5 bases from V and 3 from J, leaving 18 bases between them. The CDR3 extends over 16 amino acids. Germline assignment: CDR1 SGHAT and CDR2 FQNNGV. The CDR3 region has the DNA TGTGCCAGCAGCCCCCAGGGCCGGTACACAACAGATACGCAGTATTTT. Encoded protein: CASSPQGRYTTDTQYF.

The chain is built from TRBV7-9 and TRBJ2-6, with D perhaps matching TRBD1 (5 bases). The CDR3 loop spans 14 amino acids. V lost 4 bases, J lost 3 bases, and 7 bases lay in between. Germline CDR1 and CDR2: SEHNR and FQNEAQ (reference sequence). CDR3 loop: CASSSTVGANVLTF. The CDR3, as DNA: TGTGCCAGCAGCTCGACAGTTGGGGCCAACGTCCTGACTTTC.

The CDR3, as DNA: TGTGCCAGCAATAGAGGGTACCAGCCCCAGCATTTT. Its translation: CASNRGYQPQHF. This sequence joins TRBV6-1 and TRBJ1-5; no firm D call. Trimming took off 7 bases at V and 7 bases at J, with 11 bases between the two ends. The germline V gene has CDR1 MNHNS and CDR2 SASEGT. CDR3 length: 12 amino acids.